The TCR beta chain under discussion was sequenced for a study of beta chain features in type 1 diabetes. The isolated RNA, all of it, was reverse transcribed, so expressed TCRB transcripts were what got sequenced. TCRdb keeps only in-frame clones here, not all; method: immunoSEQ multiplex PCR. The sample has roughly 40,000 clones; 50% to 75% are singletons. Germline V gene sequence: CDR1 SGDLS, CDR2 YYNGEE. The CDR3 has 16 residues. Trimming at V came to 0 bases and at J to 5 bases, leaving 6 bases not matched to a gene. V is TRBV9 and J is TRBJ2-3; 10 bases align to TRBD2. The sample consisted of Tregs from blood. The clonotype originates from a woman aged 25 to 39 in good health. The CDR3: CASSVDASGSIDTQYF. In DNA form, the CDR3 reads TGTGCCAGCAGCGTAGATGCTAGCGGGAGTATAGATACGCAGTATTTT.